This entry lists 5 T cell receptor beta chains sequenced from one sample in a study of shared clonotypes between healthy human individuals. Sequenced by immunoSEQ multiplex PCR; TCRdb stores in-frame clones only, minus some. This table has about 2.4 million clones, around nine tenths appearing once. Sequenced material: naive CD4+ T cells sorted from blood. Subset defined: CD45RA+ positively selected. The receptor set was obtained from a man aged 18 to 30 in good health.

CDR3 sequence: CASSTDGGTQYF. The DNA of the CDR3 is TGTGCCAGTAGTACGGACGGAGGTACGCAGTATTTT. The rearrangement uses TRBV19 and TRBJ2-3; possibly TRBD2 for D (5 bases). In germline, CDR1 is LNHDA, CDR2 SQIVND (reference sequence). Trimming left V 4 bases short and J 8 bases short, with 10 bases between. This CDR3 contains 12 residues.

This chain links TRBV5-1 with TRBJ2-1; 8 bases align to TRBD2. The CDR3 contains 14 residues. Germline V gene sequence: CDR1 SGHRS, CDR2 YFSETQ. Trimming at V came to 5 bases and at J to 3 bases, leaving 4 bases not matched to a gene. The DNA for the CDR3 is TGCGCCAGCAGACCCGGGACTAGCTACAATGAGCAGTTCTTC. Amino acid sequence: CASRPGTSYNEQFF.

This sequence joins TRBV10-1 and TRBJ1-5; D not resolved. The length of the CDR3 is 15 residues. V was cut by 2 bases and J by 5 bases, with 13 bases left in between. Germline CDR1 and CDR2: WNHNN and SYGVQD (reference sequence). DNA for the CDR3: TGCGCCAGCAGTGAGACAAAACATACGCATCAGCCCCAGCATTTT. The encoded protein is CASSETKHTHQPQHF.

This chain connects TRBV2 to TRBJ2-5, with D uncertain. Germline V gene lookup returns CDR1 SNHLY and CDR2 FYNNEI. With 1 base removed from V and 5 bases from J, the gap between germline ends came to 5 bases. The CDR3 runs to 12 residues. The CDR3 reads CASSEGWETQYF. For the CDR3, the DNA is TGTGCCAGCAGTGAAGGTTGGGAGACCCAGTACTTC.

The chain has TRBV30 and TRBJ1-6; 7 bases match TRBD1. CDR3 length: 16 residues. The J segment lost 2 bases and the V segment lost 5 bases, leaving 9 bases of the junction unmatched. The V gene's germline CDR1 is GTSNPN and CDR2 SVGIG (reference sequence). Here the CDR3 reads CAWSGPQGAYNSPLHF. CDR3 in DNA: TGTGCCTGGTCCGGACCGCAGGGGGCCTATAATTCACCCCTCCACTTT.